These 9 T cell receptor beta chains came from one sample sequenced in a study of cytomegalovirus exposure and HLA in healthy donors. The primer mix had 60 Vbeta and 13 Jbeta primers. The repertoire was sequenced with immunoSEQ multiplex PCR; TCRdb's copy has only in-frame clones and lacks some. The sample consists of about 85,000 clones, roughly three quarters of them appearing once. Sequenced material: PBMCs. These receptors all stem from a woman in her 50s in good health and CMV-seropositive.

This clone was seen only a few times. The CDR3 loop reads CATLEQYF. The CDR3 bases are TGTGCCACCCTTGAGCAGTACTTC. The J gene is TRBJ2-7, the V gene TRBV9; D uncertain. Germline V gene data show CDR1 as SGDLS and CDR2 as YYNGEE. CDR3 length equals 8 residues. V was shortened by 9 bases and J by 7 bases, with 5 bases between the two germline ends.

This chain uses TRBV19 with TRBJ1-1; 10 nucleotides align to TRBD1. The CDR3 is 16 residues long. CDR1 and CDR2 from the germline V gene are LNHDA and SQIVND (reference sequence). The V and J ends lost 1 base and 7 bases, in that order; junction bases with no gene match: 9. The CDR3 nucleotides are TGTGCCAGTAGTATAGGTTGGGGACAGGGGATCGGTGAAGCTTTCTTT. Translated, it gives CASSIGWGQGIGEAFF.

The chain joins TRBV4-1 to TRBJ1-5, with 7 bases aligning to TRBD1. The V segment lost 1 base and the J segment 0 bases; nucleotides outside the gene matches: 18. The V gene's germline CDR1 is MGHRA and CDR2 YSYEKL. The CDR3 has 21 amino acids. CDR3 protein: CASSQVAVRQGALYSNQPQHF. The CDR3 coding sequence is TGCGCCAGCAGCCAAGTGGCCGTTCGACAGGGCGCCCTTTATAGCAATCAGCCCCAGCATTTT.

The chain recombines TRBV27 with TRBJ1-5; 12 bases are a match to TRBD1. Germline-derived CDR1 and CDR2 are MNHEY and SMNVEV (reference sequence). V lost 5 bases to trimming and J lost 6 bases; unmatched junction nucleotides: 5. The CDR3 sequence is 15 residues long. CDR3 sequence reads: CASSLGTGGAQPQHF. Written as DNA, the CDR3 is TGTGCCAGCAGTCTCGGGACAGGGGGCGCTCAGCCCCAGCATTTT.

CDR3 residues: CASSQAGLAGGGDTQYF. The CDR3 DNA reads as TGCGCCAGCAGCCAAGCGGGACTAGCGGGTGGGGGAGATACGCAGTATTTT. The chain joins TRBV4-1 to TRBJ2-3; 12 bases are a match to TRBD2. The junction had 7 bases not matched to a gene; V was cut back by 1 base and J by 5 bases. Germline values: CDR1 MGHRA, CDR2 YSYEKL. This CDR3 comprises 17 residues.

The chain employs TRBV10-3 and TRBJ1-5, with 9 bases aligning to TRBD1. The CDR3 is 13 residues long. Germline V lookup: CDR1 ENHRY, CDR2 SYGVKD. J was trimmed by 8 bases and V by 6 bases; bases with no gene match: 5. As DNA, the CDR3 is TGTGCCATCAGGGGGACAGGGAGTGAGCCCCAGCATTTT. It yields the protein CAIRGTGSEPQHF.

The V and J genes are TRBV7-9 and TRBJ1-2; D perhaps matches TRBD1 (6 bases). Germline values: CDR1 SEHNR, CDR2 FQNEAQ (reference sequence). The CDR3 extends over 15 amino acids. V was shortened by 5 bases and J by 5 bases, with 18 bases between the two germline ends. CDR3 bases: TGTGCCAGCAGCGGGGACAAAAAGTGGAATTATGGCTACACCTTC. Its translation: CASSGDKKWNYGYTF. Based on the CDR3 plus reference TRBV7-9 and TRBJ1-2, the full variable domain is DTGVSQNPRHKITKRGQNVTFRCDPISEHNRLYWYRQTLGQGPEFLTYFQNEAQLEKSRLLSDRFSAERPKGSFSTLEIQRTEQGDSAMYLCASSGDKKWNYGYTFGSGTRLTVV.

This rearrangement joins TRBV5-5 to TRBJ2-7; 13 nucleotides line up with TRBD2. The ends lost 5 bases at V and 3 bases at J; junction bases unmatched: 11. The CDR3 is 17 amino acids. Germline lookup yields CDR1 SGHKS and CDR2 YYEKEE (reference sequence). The CDR3 region has the DNA TGTGCCAGCAGTAAGGGACTAGCGGGATCCCCCCACTACGAGCAGTACGTC. This translates into CASSKGLAGSPHYEQYV.

The chain couples TRBV6-4 to TRBJ1-1; TRBD1 matches at 7 bases. V trimming: 2 bases; J trimming: 4 bases; junction bases outside the gene matches: 4. Germline lookup yields CDR1 MRHNA and CDR2 SNTAGT. The CDR3 runs 14 residues. CDR3 in DNA: TGTGCCAGCAGTGACAGGGCAGGGGGCACTGAAGCTTTCTTT. Translating it yields CASSDRAGGTEAFF.